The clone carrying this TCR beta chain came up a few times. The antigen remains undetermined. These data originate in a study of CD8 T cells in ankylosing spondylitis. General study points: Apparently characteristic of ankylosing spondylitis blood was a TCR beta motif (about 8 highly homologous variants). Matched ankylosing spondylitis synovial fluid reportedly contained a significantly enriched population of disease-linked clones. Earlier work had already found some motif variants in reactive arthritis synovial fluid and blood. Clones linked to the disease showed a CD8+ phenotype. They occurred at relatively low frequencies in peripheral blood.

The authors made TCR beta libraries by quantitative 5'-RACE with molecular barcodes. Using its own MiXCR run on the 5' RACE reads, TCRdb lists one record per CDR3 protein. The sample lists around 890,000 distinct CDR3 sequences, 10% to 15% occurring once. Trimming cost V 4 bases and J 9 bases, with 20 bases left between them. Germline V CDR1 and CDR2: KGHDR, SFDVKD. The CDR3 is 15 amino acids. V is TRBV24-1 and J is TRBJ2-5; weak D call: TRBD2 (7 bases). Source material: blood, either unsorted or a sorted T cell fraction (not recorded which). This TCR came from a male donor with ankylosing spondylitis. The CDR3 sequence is CATSDPRGAGAAQYF. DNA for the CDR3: TGTGCCACCAGTGACCCCAGGGGTGCGGGGGCGGCCCAGTACTTC.